These T cell receptor beta chains were read from a single sample in a study of vaccination and CD4 T cells after COVID-19. Their specific antigens are unknown. MiXCR, run by TCRdb on the PCR reads, gives a single entry per CDR3 protein. The sample has some 11,000 distinct CDR3 sequences; 25% to 35% are singletons. Sequenced input: cultured CD4+ T cells from blood. The receptors stem from a human donor with COVID-19. Both conserved end residues are part of each CDR3. A D gene is named only where the DNA matches it firmly. Expanded clones are given a class, and other clones once, few, many or no size at all.

J gene: TRBJ2-1; clone size: NA; V gene: TRBV6-1; D gene: TRBD2; CDR3 protein: CASRKNSGGYNEQFF; CDR3 DNA: TGTGCCAGCAGAAAAAATAGCGGGGGATACAATGAGCAGTTCTTC
J gene: TRBJ2-7; clone size: few; V gene: TRBV24-1; D gene: NA; CDR3 protein: CATSDPTGEQYF; CDR3 DNA: TGTGCCACCAGTGACCCCACGGGTGAGCAGTACTTC
J gene: TRBJ2-3; clone size: few; V gene: TRBV2; D gene: NA; CDR3 protein: CASDRDAASTDTQYF; CDR3 DNA: TGTGCCAGCGACCGGGACGCCGCTAGCACAGATACGCAGTATTTT
J gene: TRBJ1-1; clone size: NA; V gene: TRBV28; D gene: TRBD1; CDR3 protein: CASHLPRQGSTEAFF; CDR3 DNA: TGTGCCAGCCATTTACCACGACAGGGGAGCACTGAAGCTTTCTTT
J gene: TRBJ2-1; clone size: NA; V gene: TRBV11-2; D gene: TRBD1; CDR3 protein: CASSPDRATYNEQFF; CDR3 DNA: TGTGCCAGCAGCCCGGACAGGGCAACCTACAATGAGCAGTTCTTC
J gene: TRBJ1-1; clone size: few; V gene: TRBV28; D gene: NA; CDR3 protein: CASSLQYTEAFF; CDR3 DNA: TGTGCCAGCAGTTTACAGTACACTGAAGCTTTCTTT
J gene: TRBJ2-1; clone size: NA; V gene: TRBV6-1; D gene: NA; CDR3 protein: CASSPATEQFF; CDR3 DNA: TGTGCCAGCAGCCCTGCTACCGAGCAGTTCTTC
J gene: TRBJ2-2; clone size: NA; V gene: TRBV19; D gene: NA; CDR3 protein: CASSPSYTGELFF; CDR3 DNA: TGTGCCAGTAGTCCCAGTTATACCGGGGAGCTGTTTTTT
J gene: TRBJ2-3; clone size: NA; V gene: TRBV7-3; D gene: TRBD2; CDR3 protein: CASGSGGLDSDTQYF; CDR3 DNA: TGTGCCAGCGGGAGCGGGGGCCTCGATTCAGATACGCAGTATTTT
J gene: TRBJ1-2; clone size: NA; V gene: TRBV18; D gene: NA; CDR3 protein: CASSLRTETYGYTF; CDR3 DNA: TGTGCCAGCTCACTCCGGACGGAAACCTATGGCTACACCTTC
J gene: TRBJ1-5; clone size: medium-sized; V gene: TRBV5-4; D gene: TRBD1; CDR3 protein: CASSLQGADNQPQHF; CDR3 DNA: TGTGCCAGCAGCTTGCAGGGGGCAGACAATCAGCCCCAGCATTTT
J gene: TRBJ2-7; clone size: few; V gene: TRBV11-2; D gene: NA; CDR3 protein: CASSLDRDLGYEQYF; CDR3 DNA: TGTGCCAGCAGCTTAGACAGGGATTTGGGCTACGAGCAGTACTTC
J gene: TRBJ2-5; clone size: NA; V gene: TRBV11-3; D gene: TRBD2; CDR3 protein: CASSSGTSGQETQYF; CDR3 DNA: TGTGCCAGCAGCTCCGGGACTAGCGGCCAAGAGACCCAGTACTTC
J gene: TRBJ1-5; clone size: NA; V gene: TRBV20-1; D gene: TRBD1; CDR3 protein: CSASNRGGNQSQHF; CDR3 DNA: TGCAGTGCTAGCAACAGGGGAGGCAATCAGTCCCAGCATTTT
J gene: TRBJ2-3; clone size: NA; V gene: TRBV7-3; D gene: TRBD2; CDR3 protein: CASSGTSGGADTQYF; CDR3 DNA: TGTGCCAGCAGCGGAACTAGCGGGGGGGCAGATACGCAGTATTTT